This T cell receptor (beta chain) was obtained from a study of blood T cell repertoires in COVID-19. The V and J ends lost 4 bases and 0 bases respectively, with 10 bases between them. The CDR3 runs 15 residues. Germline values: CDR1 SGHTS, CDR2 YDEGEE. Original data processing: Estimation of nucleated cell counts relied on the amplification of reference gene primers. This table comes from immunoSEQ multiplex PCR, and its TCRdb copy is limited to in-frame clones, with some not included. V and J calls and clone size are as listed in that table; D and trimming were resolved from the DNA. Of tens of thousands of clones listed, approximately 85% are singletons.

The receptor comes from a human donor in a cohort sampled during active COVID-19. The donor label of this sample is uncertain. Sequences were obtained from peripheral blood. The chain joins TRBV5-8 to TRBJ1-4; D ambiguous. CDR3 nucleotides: TGTGCCAGCAGCCTGCAGGTCGCAACTAATGAAAAACTGTTTTTT. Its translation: CASSLQVATNEKLFF.